This T cell receptor beta chain was recorded in a study of blood T cell repertoires in COVID-19. Overall study: Material from acute and convalescent COVID-19 was sourced from the United States, Italy and Spain. T cells, B-cell-depleted T cells, or PBMCs supplied cDNA or gDNA.

In the original processing: Amplification from reference gene primers served as the basis for estimated nucleated cell counts. Assay: immunoSEQ multiplex PCR; the TCRdb copy retains only in-frame clones and omits some. V, J and clone size are those of that table, while D and trimming were read from the DNA. The sample holds 20,000 or so clones, 75% to 95% seen once. Germline V gene lookup returns CDR1 SNHLY and CDR2 FYNNEI. V shed 3 bases and J shed 0 bases, with 19 bases lying between them. The CDR3 has 18 amino acids. In this sample, this clone turned up once. The origin of this receptor is a man aged 65-85 years with active COVID-19. What was sequenced was peripheral blood. V gene TRBV2 combines with J gene TRBJ2-3; D possibly corresponds to TRBD2 (6 bases). For the CDR3, the DNA is TGTGCCAGCAGTGATTGGGGGTCCGCGGGGCAGAGCACAGATACGCAGTATTTT. Amino acid sequence: CASSDWGSAGQSTDTQYF.